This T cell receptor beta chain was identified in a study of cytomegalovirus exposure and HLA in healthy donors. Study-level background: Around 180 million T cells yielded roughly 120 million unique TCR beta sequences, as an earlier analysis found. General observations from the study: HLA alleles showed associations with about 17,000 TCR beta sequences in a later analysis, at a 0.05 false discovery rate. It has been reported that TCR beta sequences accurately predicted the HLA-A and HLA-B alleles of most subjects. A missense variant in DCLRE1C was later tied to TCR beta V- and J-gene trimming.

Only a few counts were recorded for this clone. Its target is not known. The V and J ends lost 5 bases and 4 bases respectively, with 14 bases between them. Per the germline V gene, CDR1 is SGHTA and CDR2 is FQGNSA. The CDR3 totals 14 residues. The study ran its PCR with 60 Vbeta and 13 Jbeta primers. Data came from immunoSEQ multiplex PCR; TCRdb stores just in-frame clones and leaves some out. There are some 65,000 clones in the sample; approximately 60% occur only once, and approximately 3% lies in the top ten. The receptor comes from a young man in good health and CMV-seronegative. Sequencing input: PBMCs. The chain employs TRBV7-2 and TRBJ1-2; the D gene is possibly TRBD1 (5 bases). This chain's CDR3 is CASSPRRGAYGYTF. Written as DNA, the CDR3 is TGTGCCAGCAGCCCCCGACGCGGGGCCTATGGCTACACCTTC.